The rows below give T cell receptor beta chains drawn from one sample of a study of T cell repertoires in ileal Crohn's disease. Sequencing used immunoSEQ multiplex PCR; TCRdb keeps in-frame clones, though not all of them. The data contain around 7,300 clones, 55% to 75% of them singletons. The source material was ileal tissue. The origin of the receptors is an adult with Crohn's disease. Each CDR3 is given without its conserved first and last residue. The order of the fields is J gene, CDR3 length, V gene, CDR3 protein.

TRBJ2-5,12,TRBV5-4,ASSSQGLKETQY
TRBJ1-2,10,TRBV5-6,ASSLGHNGYT
TRBJ2-1,9,TRBV20-1,SAIGTGEQF
TRBJ1-6,11,TRBV7-3,ASSPSQGVPLH
TRBJ2-7,10,TRBV6-6,ASSLRDYEQY
TRBJ1-1,7,TRBV20-1,SGNTEAF
TRBJ2-3,12,TRBV11-2,ASSLSDSLDTQY
TRBJ2-7,13,TRBV18,ASSPGRGSSYEQY
TRBJ2-7,13,TRBV11-2,ASSLVETSSYEQY
TRBJ2-1,13,TRBV27,ASSLISRGTNEAF
TRBJ2-1,14,TRBV5-4,ASSPGAGGRYNEQF
TRBJ2-2,13,TRBV28,ASISAGVYTGELF
TRBJ2-2,17,TRBV9,ASSVSLAGWGNRAGELF
TRBJ2-5,13,TRBV5-4,ASSSQTGKTETQY
TRBJ2-5,9,TRBV28,ASKGEGTQY
TRBJ1-4,11,TRBV18,ASSRSRDEKLF
TRBJ1-4,12,TRBV5-8,ASSSRQTGEKLF
TRBJ2-1,8,TRBV6-5,ASRDIEQF
TRBJ1-2,13,TRBV6-5,ASQDRGTGDYGYT
TRBJ1-5,13,TRBV30,AWTRGEGAGQPQH
TRBJ1-2,14,TRBV15,ATSETYRGGNYGYT
TRBJ1-2,12,TRBV28,ASRPHQDNYGYT
TRBJ2-5,13,TRBV7-8,ASSLGSSGGQAQY
TRBJ2-2,16,TRBV7-9,ASSSGVGRKSNTGELF
TRBJ1-3,11,TRBV6-6,ASSQGSGNTIY
TRBJ2-5,10,TRBV29-1,SVTGQGETQY
TRBJ1-3,14,TRBV27,ASSPRGGLGGNTIY
TRBJ2-7,14,TRBV2,ASSPGGGMSSYEQY
TRBJ1-2,13,TRBV5-1,ASSSFRAATYGYT
TRBJ1-2,13,TRBV15,ATSWGSGTKNGYT
TRBJ2-6,16,TRBV27,ASSLVGQGLAGANVLT
TRBJ2-1,11,TRBV29-1,SVGTSPNNEQF
TRBJ1-3,13,TRBV11-2,ASSLVAGPGNTIY
TRBJ1-4,12,TRBV11-2,ASSLEPLGLKLF
TRBJ1-5,13,TRBV18,ASSTSGPSNQPQH
TRBJ2-3,13,TRBV11-2,ASSEAWAGADTQY
TRBJ1-1,11,TRBV13,ASSRGVGTEAF
TRBJ1-1,12,TRBV28,ASSFRQGLTEAF
TRBJ2-5,12,TRBV5-1,ASSLPAVRETQY
TRBJ1-5,13,TRBV5-1,ASSLDPGKNQPQH
TRBJ2-3,13,TRBV18,ASSPSGPPTDTQY
TRBJ2-1,11,TRBV19,ASSIPPYNEQF
TRBJ1-5,12,TRBV2,ASRQGRLNQPQH
TRBJ1-4,13,TRBV10-3,ASRGYRTTNEKLF
TRBJ1-2,10,TRBV14,ASSPTGDGYT
TRBJ1-2,11,TRBV27,ASSNRPGDGYT